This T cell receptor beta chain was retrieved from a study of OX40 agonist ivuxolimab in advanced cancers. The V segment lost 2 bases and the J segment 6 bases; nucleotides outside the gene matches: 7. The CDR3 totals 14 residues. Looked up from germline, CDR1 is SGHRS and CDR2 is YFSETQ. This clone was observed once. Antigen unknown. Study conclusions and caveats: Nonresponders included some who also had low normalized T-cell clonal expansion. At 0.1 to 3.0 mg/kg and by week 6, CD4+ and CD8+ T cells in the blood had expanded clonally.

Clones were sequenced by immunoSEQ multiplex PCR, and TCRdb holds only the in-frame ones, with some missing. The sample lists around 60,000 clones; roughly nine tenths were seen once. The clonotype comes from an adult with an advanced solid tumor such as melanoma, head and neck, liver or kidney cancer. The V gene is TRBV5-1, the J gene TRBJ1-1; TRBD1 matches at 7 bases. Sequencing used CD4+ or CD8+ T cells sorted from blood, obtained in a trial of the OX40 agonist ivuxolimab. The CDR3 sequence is CASSFARGNSEAFF. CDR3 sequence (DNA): TGCGCCAGCAGCTTCGCCAGGGGGAATTCTGAAGCTTTCTTT.